Following are 14 T cell receptor beta chains from one sample sequenced in a study of blood T cell repertoires in COVID-19. TCRdb's copy holds only in-frame clones and misses some; the assay was immunoSEQ multiplex PCR. The profile covers about 480,000 clones, with roughly 91% appearing a single time and roughly 8% taken by the ten largest. Sequencing was done on a sample of peripheral blood. The receptors originated from a woman in her forties or fifties with COVID-19, enrolled during active disease.

The rearrangement joins TRBV10-3 to TRBJ1-5; D not certain. This CDR3 has 15 amino acids. The V and J ends lost 2 bases and 9 bases respectively, with 17 bases between them. Germline V gene sequence: CDR1 ENHRY, CDR2 SYGVKD. CDR3 loop: CAISERQAYSSPQHF. The DNA for the CDR3 is TGTGCCATCAGTGAGAGGCAGGCCTACTCGTCGCCCCAGCATTTT.

This clone was picked up one time. This chain links TRBV7-2 with TRBJ2-3, with D unclear. CDR1 and CDR2 from the germline V gene are SGHTA and FQGNSA. There are 11 residues in the CDR3. The ends were cut back, 7 bases at V and 5 bases at J, with 7 bases in the middle. The CDR3 nucleotides are TGTGCCAGCACCTATGGAGATACGCAGTATTTT. Translated: CASTYGDTQYF.

The chain employs TRBV4-1 and TRBJ2-3, with 7 bases identical to TRBD2. V lost 10 bases to trimming and J lost 5 bases; unmatched junction nucleotides: 12. From germline, CDR1 is MGHRA and CDR2 YSYEKL. The CDR3 totals 14 residues. The CDR3 DNA follows: TGCGCCACAGCCGAGCACCGGGGGGAAGATACGCAGTATTTT. It translates to CATAEHRGEDTQYF.

For the CDR3, the DNA is TGTGCCAGCAGGGGGCCTTGGACAGGGACCCTTAAAAACATTCAGTACTTC. Residues: CASRGPWTGTLKNIQYF. The V and J genes are TRBV2 and TRBJ2-4, with 8 bases aligning to TRBD1. This CDR3 contains 17 residues. Germline V gives CDR1 SNHLY, CDR2 FYNNEI. J was trimmed by 4 bases and V by 6 bases; bases with no gene match: 14.

The V gene is TRBV7-3, the J gene TRBJ2-1; maybe TRBD1 (6 bases). The V gene's germline CDR1 is SGHTA and CDR2 FQGTGA. Between the trimmed V and J ends, which lost 0 bases and 6 bases, there was a span of 9 bases. The CDR3 has 14 residues. CDR3: CASSLTGAGNEQFF. Here the CDR3 DNA reads TGTGCCAGCAGCTTAACGGGGGCCGGCAATGAGCAGTTCTTC.

The rearrangement joins TRBV3-1 (or the pseudogene TRBV3-2) to TRBJ1-4; possibly TRBD1 for D (5 bases). The V and J ends lost 4 bases and 0 bases respectively, with 12 bases between them. Germline-derived CDR1 and CDR2 are LGHDT and YNNKEL (reference sequence). The CDR3 is 16 amino acids. This CDR3 reads CASSPREAATNEKLFF. The DNA of the CDR3 is TGTGCCAGCAGCCCCAGGGAGGCGGCAACTAATGAAAAACTGTTTTTT.

This clone was picked up one time. This sequence joins TRBV3-1 (or the pseudogene TRBV3-2) and TRBJ2-7; 12 nucleotides align to TRBD2. The CDR3 covers 14 residues. CDR1 and CDR2 from the germline V gene are LGHDT and YNNKEL (reference sequence). J lost 9 bases, V lost 4 bases, and 7 bases had no gene match. For the CDR3, the DNA is TGTGCCAGCAGCCTAGCTAGCGGGGGGGCCGGGCAGTACTTC. Amino acid sequence: CASSLASGGAGQYF.

The J gene is TRBJ1-3, the V gene TRBV7-8; no firm D call. CDR1 is SGHVS and CDR2 is FQNEAQ in the germline V gene. This CDR3 is built from 13 residues. Trimming pared 5 bases from V and 0 bases from J, leaving 5 bases between. CDR3: CASSESSGNTIYF. In DNA form, the CDR3 reads TGTGCCAGCAGCGAGAGCTCTGGAAACACCATATATTTT.

V gene TRBV7-8 combines with J gene TRBJ1-5; possible D gene TRBD1, 5 bases. V lost 1 base, J lost 0 bases, and 10 bases lay in between. The CDR3 is 16 residues long. Germline V gene sequence: CDR1 SGHVS, CDR2 FQNEAQ. CDR3 DNA: TGTGCCAGCAGCTTAGTAGGAGGGGATAGCAATCAGCCCCAGCATTTT. This translates into CASSLVGGDSNQPQHF.

The chain combines TRBV27 with TRBJ1-2; D is uncertain. Germline V gene sequence: CDR1 MNHEY, CDR2 SMNVEV (reference sequence). This CDR3 is built from 15 residues. The V and J ends lost 3 bases and 4 bases respectively, with 15 bases between them. The CDR3, as DNA: TGTGCCAGCAGTTTTCTCGGGAAAGGTTTCTATGGCTACACCTTC. It codes for CASSFLGKGFYGYTF.

The chain links TRBV30 to TRBJ2-7; tentative D call: TRBD2 (5 bases). CDR1 and CDR2 (germline): GTSNPN, SVGIG (reference sequence). V was shortened by 2 bases and J by 6 bases, with 8 bases between the two germline ends. This CDR3 contains 11 residues. The CDR3 reads CAWSRAAEQYF. The CDR3 DNA reads TGTGCCTGGAGTCGAGCGGCCGAGCAGTACTTC.

The V gene is TRBV24-1, the J gene TRBJ2-3; TRBD2 agrees at 12 bases. The length of the CDR3 is 20 residues. The ends lost 3 bases at V and 2 bases at J; junction bases unmatched: 14. Germline V lookup: CDR1 KGHDR, CDR2 SFDVKD. CDR3 loop: CATSDPSTSGGPWTTDTQYF. For the CDR3, the DNA is TGTGCCACCAGTGATCCCTCAACTAGCGGGGGGCCTTGGACCACAGATACGCAGTATTTT.

This rearrangement joins TRBV3-1 (or the pseudogene TRBV3-2) to TRBJ1-4, with 11 bases lining up with TRBD1. This CDR3 contains 15 residues. V lost 5 bases and J lost 7; bases outside the gene matches: 6. Germline-derived CDR1 and CDR2 are LGHDT and YNNKEL (reference sequence). The CDR3 is CASSTGTGGGEKLFF. The CDR3 nucleotides are TGTGCCAGCAGCACCGGGACAGGGGGTGGTGAAAAACTGTTTTTT.

CDR3 amino acids: CAWSRGEWGAFF. The CDR3 nucleotides read TGTGCCTGGTCACGCGGGGAGTGGGGGGCTTTCTTT. The chain employs TRBV30 and TRBJ1-1; D perhaps matches TRBD1 (5 bases). Between the trimmed V and J ends, which lost 5 bases and 11 bases, there was a span of 18 bases. CDR1 and CDR2 (germline): GTSNPN, SVGIG (reference sequence). The CDR3 totals 12 residues.